This T cell receptor (beta chain) was obtained from a study of blood T cells in healthy people across ages. Overall study context: Template switching recovered approximately one barcoded beta molecule for every two T cells.

Study outcomes and limitations: A roughly linear fall in TCR beta diversity per million T cells was seen with increasing age. Unknown donor CMV status possibly confounded expanded clonotype changes.

PBMCs, at least 7 million per sample, were isolated. Trimming took off 1 base at V and 8 bases at J, with 11 bases between the two ends. CDR3 length: 13 residues. Germline-derived CDR1 and CDR2 are LGHDT and YNNKEL (reference sequence). The sample holds a few counts of this clonotype. No antigen is known for it. It was with a sample-barcoded 5' primer and a J-beta primer mix that a second PCR of roughly 7 to 12 cycles was run. MiXCR, run by TCRdb on the 5' RACE reads, gives a single entry per CDR3 protein. The sample lists hundreds of thousands of distinct CDR3 sequences; roughly 48% were seen once. This TCR was recovered from a man aged 25-45 years in good health. The chain joins TRBV3-1 to TRBJ1-2; no clear D. The specimen was blood. The CDR3, as DNA: TGTGCCAGCAGCCAAGGGGGAATCGGCGGCTACACCTTC. This translates into CASSQGGIGGYTF.